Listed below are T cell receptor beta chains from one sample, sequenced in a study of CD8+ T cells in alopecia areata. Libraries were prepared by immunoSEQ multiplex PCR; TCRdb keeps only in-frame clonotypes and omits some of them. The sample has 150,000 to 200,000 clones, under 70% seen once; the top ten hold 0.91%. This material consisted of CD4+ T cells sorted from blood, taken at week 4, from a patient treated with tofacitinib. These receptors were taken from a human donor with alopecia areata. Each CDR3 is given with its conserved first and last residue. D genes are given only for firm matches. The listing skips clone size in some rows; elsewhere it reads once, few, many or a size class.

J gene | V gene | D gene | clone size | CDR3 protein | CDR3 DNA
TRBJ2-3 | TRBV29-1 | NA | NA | CSLAGTDTQYF | TGCAGCCTTGCCGGGACAGATACGCAGTATTTT
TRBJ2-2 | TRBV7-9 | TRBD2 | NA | CASSPTSGLGELFF | TGTGCCAGCAGCCCTACTAGCGGGCTCGGGGAGCTGTTTTTT
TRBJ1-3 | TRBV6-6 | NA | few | CASSWDRPGSGNTIYF | TGTGCCAGCAGCTGGGACCGACCCGGCTCTGGAAACACCATATATTTT
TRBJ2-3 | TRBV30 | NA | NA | CAWSKPPRGGNTQYF | TGTGCCTGGAGTAAACCCCCAAGGGGAGGCAATACGCAGTATTTT
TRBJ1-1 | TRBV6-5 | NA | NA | CASSYLRTANTEAFF | TGTGCCAGCAGTTACCTTAGGACAGCGAACACTGAAGCTTTCTTT
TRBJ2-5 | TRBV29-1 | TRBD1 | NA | CSVVMDRVRQETQYF | TGCAGCGTTGTGATGGACAGGGTACGGCAAGAGACCCAGTACTTC
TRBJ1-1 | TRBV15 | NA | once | CATSRDRSYTEAFF | TGTGCCACCAGCAGAGATCGGAGCTACACTGAAGCTTTCTTT
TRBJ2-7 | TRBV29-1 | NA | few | CSVGTGVFTYEQYF | TGCAGCGTGGGGACGGGGGTCTTTACCTACGAGCAGTACTTC
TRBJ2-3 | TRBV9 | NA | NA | CASSVVAASTDTQYF | TGTGCCAGCAGCGTAGTGGCAGCTAGCACAGATACGCAGTATTTT
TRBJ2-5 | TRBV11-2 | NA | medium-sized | CASSLDEVETQYF | TGTGCCAGCAGCTTAGATGAGGTAGAGACCCAGTACTTC
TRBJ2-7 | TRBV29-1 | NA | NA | CSVAGGRGPVHEQYF | TGCAGCGTTGCCGGGGGCAGGGGCCCGGTCCACGAGCAGTACTTC
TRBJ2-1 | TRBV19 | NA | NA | CASSETGTLDAHNEQFF | TGTGCCAGTAGCGAAACCGGGACCCTGGACGCCCACAATGAGCAGTTCTTC
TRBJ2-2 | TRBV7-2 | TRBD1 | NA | CASSYVGGLRELFF | TGTGCCAGCAGCTACGTAGGGGGCCTACGGGAGCTGTTTTTT
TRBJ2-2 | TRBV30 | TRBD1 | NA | CAWSDVRQGHTGELFF | TGTGCCTGGAGTGACGTGCGACAGGGCCATACCGGGGAGCTGTTTTTT
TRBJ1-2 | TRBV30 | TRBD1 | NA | CAWRGTGTYGYTF | TGTGCCTGGAGGGGGACAGGGACCTATGGCTACACCTTC
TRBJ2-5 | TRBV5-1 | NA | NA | CASSPARDGFSETQYF | TGCGCCAGCAGCCCGGCTAGGGACGGCTTCTCCGAGACCCAGTACTTC
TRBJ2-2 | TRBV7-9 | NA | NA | CASSLVGASRTGELFF | TGTGCCAGCAGCTTAGTAGGGGCTAGTCGGACCGGGGAGCTGTTTTTT
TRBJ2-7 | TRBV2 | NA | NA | CASSDGGTTRQYF | TGTGCCAGCAGTGACGGCGGAACTACGAGGCAGTACTTC
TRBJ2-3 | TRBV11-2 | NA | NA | CASSLEGTDTQYF | TGTGCCAGCAGCTTAGAGGGCACAGATACGCAGTATTTT